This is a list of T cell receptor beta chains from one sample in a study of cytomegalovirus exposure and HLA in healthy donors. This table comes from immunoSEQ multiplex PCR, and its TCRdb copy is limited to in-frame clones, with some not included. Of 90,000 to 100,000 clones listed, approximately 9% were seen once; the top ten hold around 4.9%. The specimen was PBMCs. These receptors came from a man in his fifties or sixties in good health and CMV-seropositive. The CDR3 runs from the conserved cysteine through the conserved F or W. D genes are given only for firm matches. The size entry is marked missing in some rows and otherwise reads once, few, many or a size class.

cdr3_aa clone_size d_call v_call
CASSLQGTGELFF few - TRBV5-1
CASSETGGGAGGSYNEQFF - - TRBV7-9
CASMAFGQPQHF - - TRBV6-6
CAISESTSAPYEQYF - TRBD2 TRBV10-3
CAWSVGAGNSPLHF few - TRBV30
CATAGPNEKLFF - - TRBV19
CASSIEVAHSGNTIYF - - TRBV19
CASGAGGYEQFF few TRBD2 TRBV11-3
CASSGGVPYEQYF few TRBD2 TRBV5-1
CASSESGFRGAPYNEQFF few - TRBV10-2
CASSDITEAFF few - TRBV25-1
CASSLAQGDEQYF - - TRBV5-4
CASSPSSGGLYNEQFF - TRBD2 TRBV19
CASSVAGGRGTDTQYF few - TRBV9
CASSLETWELGSYEQYF once - TRBV5-4
CASSVQGARGNTIYF - TRBD1 TRBV11-2
CASRSRGTGGGYGYTF few TRBD1 TRBV6-6
CAWRPGKTYEQYF - - TRBV30
CASSPIGGAGELFF - - TRBV7-2
CASSGSGQETQYF few - TRBV2
CSVGGSYGYTF few - TRBV29-1
CASTSSGRAVYEQYF few TRBD2 TRBV6-1
CASSPVSVVDTQYF - - TRBV9
CASSGELGAEAFF few - TRBV25-1
CASSLEAGYEQYF few - TRBV7-2
CASSQGTGGISGANVLTF - TRBD1 TRBV28
CATSRDVEGAGVNEQFF few - TRBV15
CASSLVPGTRGRGNEQFF - TRBD2 TRBV7-2
CASSVAPEAFF many - TRBV28
CASSEGLATYYEQYF - TRBD2 TRBV2
CASSTGTSGVSQFF once TRBD2 TRBV11-2
CASSVGTGDTGELFF few TRBD1 TRBV9
CASSEGHLMGELFF - - TRBV5-1
CASSAPNRGGNTIYF - TRBD1 TRBV19
CASSRQAGGRETQYF few TRBD2 TRBV5-4
CASSLGGQGSTEAFF few - TRBV28
CASSFSFVEDVGNEQFF once - TRBV11-2
CASSPGGSTNVQETQYF few - TRBV5-4
CAWSQGAGANVLTF - - TRBV30
CASSLGAEVSYEQYF few - TRBV7-6
CASSQTGQGSPLHF few - TRBV7-9
CASSLQGRTEAFF few - TRBV7-3
CATKAGGGYEQYF - TRBD2 TRBV6-1
CASSADRASNQPQHF - TRBD1 TRBV27